Listed here is a single TCR beta chain. Its antigen is unidentified. Method: immunoSEQ multiplex PCR; TCRdb's copy keeps in-frame clones and lacks some. The sample lists under 200,000 clones, approximately 91% seen once, with approximately 2% in the top ten. The entry originates in a study of T cell responses to AZD1222 COVID-19 vaccine. Study-wide points: The CD4 TCRs associated with vaccination extended across spike and predominated at 160-218 and 743-854. Increased Spike-specific TCR breadth and depth were observed after two AZD1222 doses.

The receptor was isolated from an adult in good health. The sample here was peripheral blood, taken on day 0 of AZD1222 vaccination.

CDR3 DNA sequence: TGTGCCAGCAGTGCCGAACGACAGTCGAAGGGCTACACCTTC. As protein: CASSAERQSKGYTF. The rearrangement uses TRBV6-4 and TRBJ1-2, with D possibly TRBD1 on 5 matching bases. V shed 4 bases and J shed 8 bases, with 17 bases lying between them. CDR1 and CDR2 (germline): MRHNA, SNTAGT. The CDR3 covers 14 residues.